A selection of T cell receptor beta chains follows, all from one sample in a study of sequential checkpoint blockade in melanoma. The protocol was immunoSEQ multiplex PCR, while the TCRdb copy is restricted to in-frame clones and leaves out a portion. The profile shows about 12,000 clones, approximately 22% of them singletons. The sample in question was tumor tissue (inferred from file names), obtained from a patient given nivolumab and ipilimumab in sequence. Every receptor here comes from a human donor with melanoma. Both conserved end residues are trimmed from each CDR3. Each record gives: CDR3 protein, D gene, V gene, CDR3 length. The D gene is left open where the match is weak.

ASSLGSGGIYSNQPQH | NA | TRBV11-3 | 16
ASSIDAAGYEQY | NA | TRBV19 | 12
AWGHGTFGGYGYT | NA | TRBV30 | 13
ASSEGRINQPQH | NA | TRBV6-8 | 12
ASSELTGGSSGANVLT | TRBD1 | TRBV10-2 | 16
ASSYSGLRNGAGELF | NA | TRBV6-8 | 15
ASSFGTANYGYT | TRBD1 | TRBV11-3 | 12
ASSVGGQGSYEQY | TRBD1 | TRBV9 | 13
ASSDFGSSYEQY | NA | TRBV10-2 | 12
ASSRDRGHNEQY | TRBD1 | TRBV18 | 12
ASLMNGAFSGNTIY | NA | TRBV18 | 14
ASIQGVRDSYGYT | TRBD1 | TRBV28 | 13
ASSELTAQETQY | NA | TRBV2 | 12
ASSQLSGALQPQY | TRBD2 | TRBV11-3 | 13
ASSTSGVNYGYT | NA | TRBV6-8 | 12
ASTIPGIYQPQH | NA | TRBV28 | 12
ASSFGTGAWRNQPQH | TRBD1 | TRBV11-3 | 15
ASSLGDTSGIYEQY | TRBD2 | TRBV13 | 14
ASSPPGTGSNQPQH | TRBD1 | TRBV18 | 14
ASSEMWEGLYEQY | TRBD2 | TRBV6-7 | 13
ASTLGGLLTEAF | NA | TRBV5-1 | 12
ASCTRGLYGYT | NA | TRBV28 | 11
ASSPPPGAKNIQY | NA | TRBV6-8 | 13
ASSVNPVTEAF | NA | TRBV7-2 | 11
ASSVAGSTDTQY | NA | TRBV9 | 12
ASSEGGWTYNSPLH | NA | TRBV9 | 14
ASSLGQGGNEQF | TRBD1 | TRBV5-1 | 12
ASTLDFGTQY | NA | TRBV6-8 | 10
ASSPPGAQETQY | NA | TRBV11-3 | 12
ASSSGTVLYNEQF | NA | TRBV11-3 | 13
ASSFYGGENQPQH | NA | TRBV11-3 | 13
ASSPAAGVGEQY | TRBD2 | TRBV18 | 12
ASSIAAGAYNEQF | TRBD2 | TRBV19 | 13